This T cell receptor (beta chain) was captured in a study of blood T cells in healthy people across ages (dated by TCRdb to the mid-2010s). About the investigation overall: Template switching captured roughly one uniquely barcoded TCR beta cDNA molecule per two T cells in model experiments. Age-related changes in TCR beta repertoire diversity were measured in the study by deep sequencing normalized with unique cDNA molecular identifiers. The donors were split into four age groups: young (average roughly 15 years), middle-aged (about 40), aged (about 56) and long-lived (about 82). To avoid experimental bias, donors of different ages were distributed randomly across sequencing lanes. Two additional independent replicas of 1 million unique cDNA reads from the same blood draw were analyzed for two donors (one aged 18 to 30 and one aged 80 or older).

The paper's findings and limits, for the study overall: Compared with the aged group, more naive CD4+ T cells, fewer expanded clones and increased TCR diversity were shown by the long-lived group, suggesting age selection. Total diversity estimates from one million sequenced T cells were considered lower bounds and underestimates. As age increased, observed TCR beta diversity per million T cells dropped in a roughly linear way, and a significant reduction was already evident by age 40. There was a strong correlation between observed TCR beta diversity and the percentage of naive T cells measured by flow cytometry. Bulk unsorted PBMC profiling prevented conclusive comparison of naive and antigen-experienced compartments. Donor CMV infection status was unknown, potentially confounding age-related changes in expanded clonotypes.

The 40 or so donors, aged about 6 to 90 years, were systemically healthy Caucasian individuals from Russia. Each donor gave around 9.8 milliliters of peripheral blood, collected into EDTA-treated Vacutainer tubes. Ficoll-Paque density-gradient centrifugation was used to isolate PBMCs, with at least 6.5 million per sample. Trizol reagent was used to extract total RNA from PBMCs, with at least 5.5 micrograms per sample. Naive CD45RAhigh/CD27high T cell percentages were measured by flow cytometry on a PBMC aliquot from every donor. Receptors were amplified or captured by 5' RACE. The reads were generated on an Illumina HiSeq 2500. A second PCR of about 7 to 12 cycles was performed with a sample-barcoded 5' primer and a J-beta primer mix. A template-switch 5' adaptor carrying 12 random nucleotides introduced a unique molecular identifier onto each TCR beta cDNA molecule. Each sample yielded at least 2.5 million CDR3-containing paired-end reads. First-strand cDNA was synthesized from all RNA with the Mint cDNA synthesis kit, primed by a TRBC-specific oligonucleotide. After uracil-DNA glycosylase treatment, a first 18-cycle PCR used universal primers M1SS and BC2_uni_R on all cDNA. In the original analysis: Normalization of each sample was performed by random selection of 1 million high-quality reads, each carrying a distinct molecular identifier. Instead of being binned into consensus sequences, reads with shared molecular identifiers were discarded. MiTCR, run with a Q25 quality threshold and the strictest error-elimination algorithm, handled CDR3 identification, clonotype clustering and error correction. Lower-bound total TCR beta diversity was estimated with a nonparametric unseen species model using Euler transformation. TCRdb reran the public reads through fastp at Q25 and MiXCR, keeping productive beta chains. Identical CDR3 proteins give one entry, which carries the most common genes and DNA. In this record, the V and J calls reflect TCRdb's handling and not the investigators' own analysis. The sample table holds approximately 1.5 million distinct CDR3 sequences, of which roughly 32% were seen once. The top ten clonotypes cover roughly 10% of the sample.

This clonotype was detected many times. Its binding antigen is unknown. One end of the junction is discordant with germline, which a read error may explain. Inclusive of the bounding cysteine and phenylalanine, the CDR3 is 12 residues long. The sequence is cut down to CDR3 DNA, 36 bases in frame from base 1. CDR1 and CDR2, per the germline V gene (reference sequence), are LGHDT and YNNKEL. Sample: blood. The TCR originated in a woman aged 25 to 39 in good health. The sequence joins TRBV3-1 to TRBJ2-7; the D region may be TRBD1 or TRBD2, each matching 5 bases equally. The DNA is TGCGCCAGCAGCCATGGGGGCTACGAGCAGTACTTC. Translated, it reads CASSHGGYEQYF.